This T cell receptor beta chain was recovered during a study of blood T cell repertoires in COVID-19. Study overall: Samples came from the United States, Italy and Spain, spanning acute and convalescent COVID-19. The analysed material was cDNA or gDNA that came from T cells, B-cell-depleted T cells, or PBMCs.

The length of the CDR3 is 15 residues. From germline, CDR1 is KGHSH and CDR2 LQKENI. V lost 5 bases and J lost 5; bases outside the gene matches: 9. Sequencing used immunoSEQ multiplex PCR; TCRdb keeps in-frame clones, though not all of them. The profile shows 110,000 to 150,000 clones, approximately 89% of them singletons. The chain combines TRBV18 with TRBJ1-2, with TRBD1 identical over 9 bases. The receptor was isolated from a woman aged 45 to 65 with acute or convalescent COVID-19. Material for sequencing was peripheral blood. The CDR3 loop is CASSSDRGLTYGYTF. The CDR3 region has the DNA TGTGCCAGCTCATCGGACAGGGGATTAACATATGGCTACACCTTC.